This T cell receptor (beta chain) was sequenced for a study of T cells in localized non-small cell lung cancer. General observations from the study: Increased T cell density in blood showed an association with longer overall survival. In adjacent lung, a median around 52 of the top 100 tumor clones were found. Uninvolved neighboring lung showed the greatest T cell clonality, exceeding tumor. Tumor samples were not multi-region, leaving intratumor heterogeneity unexcluded.

Assay: immunoSEQ multiplex PCR; the TCRdb copy retains only in-frame clones and omits some. The sample records roughly 38,000 clones, over 80% being singletons. Worth noting for this clone: Antigen specificity is unknown.

Germline-derived CDR1 and CDR2 are SNHLY and FYNNEI. The CDR3 has 14 amino acids. V was clipped by 4 bases and J by 3 bases, with 10 bases between them. The TCR was taken from a woman aged 35-70 years with stage I lung adenocarcinoma. The chain is built from TRBV2 and TRBJ1-5; perhaps TRBD1 as D (6 bases). The sample in question was peripheral blood, obtained before any cancer treatment. CDR3 coding DNA: TGTGCCAGCAGTGCTCAGGGGCTCAATCAGCCCCAGCATTTT. Its translation: CASSAQGLNQPQHF. The full variable domain, with the rest looked up from reference TRBV2 and TRBJ1-5, is EPEVTQTPSHQVTQMGQEVILRCVPISNHLYFYWYRQILGQKVEFLVSFYNNEISEKSEIFDDQFSVERPDGSNFTLKIRSTKLEDSAMYFCASSAQGLNQPQHFGDGTRLSIL.